The 21 T cell receptor beta chains presented below share a single source sample, sequenced in a study of blood T cell repertoires in COVID-19. Sequencing used immunoSEQ multiplex PCR; TCRdb keeps in-frame clones, though not all of them. The sample has some 360,000 clones, 88% seen once. The sample was PBMCs or T cells enriched from blood (not recorded which). The receptors come from a woman aged 30 to 39 who had been exposed to COVID-19.

J is TRBJ1-5 and V is TRBV30, with 10 bases identical to TRBD1. With 5 bases clipped from V and 5 bases from J, the junction kept 3 bases outside the gene matches. CDR1 and CDR2 (germline): GTSNPN, SVGIG (reference sequence). The CDR3 has 13 residues. The CDR3 DNA reads TGTGCCTGGGATGGGACAGGGGATCAGCCCCAGCATTTT. This gives the protein CAWDGTGDQPQHF.

The CDR3 DNA follows: TGCGCCAGCAGCCAAGAAGGGGTAGGGGGTCAGCCCCAGCATTTT. Its protein is CASSQEGVGGQPQHF. The chain recombines TRBV4-1 with TRBJ1-5, with D perhaps matching TRBD1 (6 bases). The CDR3 consists of 15 residues. V lost 0 bases and J 6 bases, leaving 12 bases between the germline ends. From germline, CDR1 is MGHRA and CDR2 YSYEKL.

The chain uses TRBV19 and TRBJ1-2; D possibly corresponds to TRBD1 (5 bases). Germline CDR1 and CDR2: LNHDA and SQIVND (reference sequence). The CDR3 loop spans 12 amino acids. Trimming shortened V by 8 bases and J by 7 bases, and 14 bases separated the two germline ends. This chain's CDR3 is CASQERGFGYTF. CDR3 sequence (DNA): TGTGCCAGTCAAGAAAGGGGCTTTGGCTACACCTTC.

This sequence joins TRBV25-1 and TRBJ2-4, with D unclear. Deletions cut 6 bases from V and 8 bases from J, with 17 bases between. CDR1 is MGHDK, CDR2 SYGVNS, per germline. CDR3 length: 14 residues. CDR3 protein: CASSEVGGEDIQYF. DNA for the CDR3: TGTGCCAGCAGCGAAGTCGGCGGAGAAGACATTCAGTACTTC.

This clone has only one observation. The chain couples TRBV5-6 to TRBJ2-1, with D possibly being TRBD1 (6 bases). Between the trimmed V and J ends, which lost 0 bases and 4 bases, there was a span of 11 bases. Looked up from germline, CDR1 is SGHDT and CDR2 is YYEEEE. This CDR3 contains 15 residues. The CDR3 sequence is CASSLVTGTYNEQFF. The DNA for the CDR3 is TGTGCCAGCAGCTTGGTTACAGGGACATACAATGAGCAGTTCTTC.

Comments on this clone: Other DNA sequences within the sample encode an identical CDR3. The chain links TRBV28 to TRBJ1-3; 8 positions match TRBD1. CDR1 is MDHEN and CDR2 is SYDVKM in the germline V gene. After removal of 5 bases from V and 1 base from J, the junction contained 7 bases not matched to a gene. The CDR3 spans 16 residues. The CDR3 DNA reads TGTGCCAGCAGTCCGCCAGGACAGGGTTCTGGAAACACCATATATTTT. Translated, it gives CASSPPGQGSGNTIYF.

This chain uses TRBV13 with TRBJ2-1; TRBD2 is a possible D gene (6 bases). V shed 0 bases and J shed 5 bases, with 20 bases lying between them. CDR1 is PRHDT and CDR2 is FYEKMQ in the germline V gene (reference sequence). The CDR3 extends over 18 amino acids. DNA of the CDR3: TGTGCCAGCAGCTTAGGCCGAAGACTAGTAGGTGGGCACAATGAGCAGTTCTTC. Translated: CASSLGRRLVGGHNEQFF.

The count of this clone is one. This CDR3 reads CASSSGTGNTGELFF. CDR3 in DNA: TGTGCCAGCAGCTCCGGGACAGGGAACACCGGGGAGCTGTTTTTT. The J gene is TRBJ2-2, the V gene TRBV6-4; 8 nucleotides agree with TRBD1. The V gene end was trimmed by 6 bases and the J gene end by 1 base; junction bases not matched to a gene: 4. The CDR3 contains 15 residues. Germline CDR1 reads MRHNA; CDR2 reads SNTAGT.

The rearrangement uses TRBV7-9 and TRBJ1-1; D is ambiguous. CDR3 size: 14 residues. Germline lookup yields CDR1 SEHNR and CDR2 FQNEAQ (reference sequence). Trimming stripped 1 base from V and 1 base from J, with 7 bases between. CDR3 nucleotides: TGTGCCAGCAGCTTAGGTGTCCGGAACACTGAAGCTTTCTTT. Translated: CASSLGVRNTEAFF.

The rearrangement uses TRBV6-5 and TRBJ1-5, with TRBD1 matching 8 bases. Germline-derived CDR1 and CDR2 are MNHEY and SVGAGI. J gave up 2 bases and V 4 bases, and 7 bases lay outside the gene matches. CDR3 length: 16 residues. The CDR3 coding sequence is TGTGCCAGCAGTTCGCGACAGGGGAGAGGCAATCAGCCCCAGCATTTT. As protein: CASSSRQGRGNQPQHF.

The chain recombines TRBV6-1 with TRBJ1-5; D remains ambiguous. CDR3 size: 16 residues. Germline V gene data show CDR1 as MNHNS and CDR2 as SASEGT. The germline V and J ends were trimmed by 6 bases and 0 bases, with 15 bases remaining between them. CDR3 loop: CASRELGGFSNQPQHF. CDR3 nucleotide sequence: TGTGCCAGCAGGGAACTAGGCGGTTTTAGCAATCAGCCCCAGCATTTT.

This rearrangement joins TRBV2 to TRBJ1-1, with TRBD1 matching over 9 bases. V gave up 7 bases and J gave up 3 bases; unmatched junction bases: 6. The CDR3 is 14 amino acids. The germline gives CDR1 SNHLY, CDR2 FYNNEI. The CDR3 loop reads CASIPDRGYTEAFF. The CDR3 bases are TGTGCCAGCATCCCGGACAGGGGATACACTGAAGCTTTCTTT.

V gene TRBV3-1 (or the pseudogene TRBV3-2) combines with J gene TRBJ2-7; D call uncertain. Germline CDR1 reads LGHDT; CDR2 reads YNNKEL (reference sequence). The CDR3 is 12 residues long. V lost 5 bases, J lost 2 bases, and 7 bases lay in between. The CDR3 sequence is CASSLFAYEQYF. The CDR3, as DNA: TGTGCCAGCAGCTTGTTCGCCTACGAGCAGTACTTC.

V usage is TRBV28 and J usage is TRBJ2-7, with D possibly TRBD2 on 6 matching bases. The CDR3 runs to 13 residues. Germline assignment: CDR1 MDHEN and CDR2 SYDVKM. V was pared by 2 bases and J by 6 bases, with 11 bases between. Here the CDR3 reads CASSLVSEGEQYF. Here the CDR3 DNA reads TGTGCCAGCAGTTTAGTCTCGGAGGGCGAGCAGTACTTC.

The genes are TRBV28 and TRBJ1-1, with TRBD1 matching over 8 bases. V trimming: 6 bases; J trimming: 10 bases; junction bases outside the gene matches: 7. Germline CDR1 MDHEN, CDR2 SYDVKM. The CDR3 length is 12 residues. CDR3 DNA: TGTGCCAGCAGCCTTACAGGGGGGCGAGCTTTCTTT. Translation gives CASSLTGGRAFF.

The rearrangement links TRBV2 to TRBJ2-5, with 12 bases aligning to TRBD2. V trimming: 0 bases; J trimming: 5 bases; junction bases outside the gene matches: 7. The germline V gene has CDR1 SNHLY and CDR2 FYNNEI. CDR3 length: 17 amino acids. DNA for the CDR3: TGTGCCAGCAGTGAAGCGGGGCTAGCGGGAGGGCGGGAGACCCAGTACTTC. This sequence encodes CASSEAGLAGGRETQYF.

The CDR3 coding sequence is TGTGCCAGCAGCTTAGGACTAGCGGGAGGATCAGATACGCAGTATTTT. Translation: CASSLGLAGGSDTQYF. The chain joins TRBV7-8 to TRBJ2-3; 13 bases are shared with TRBD2. This CDR3 contains 16 residues. The germline V gene encodes CDR1 SGHVS and CDR2 FQNEAQ. V gave up 1 base and J gave up 4 bases; unmatched junction bases: 2.

V usage is TRBV28 and J usage is TRBJ2-7; D ambiguous. The V and J ends lost 2 bases and 0 bases respectively, with 5 bases between them. The length of the CDR3 is 13 residues. The V gene's germline CDR1 is MDHEN and CDR2 SYDVKM. The CDR3 coding sequence is TGTGCCAGCAGTTTAGCGGACTCCTACGAGCAGTACTTC. As protein: CASSLADSYEQYF.

The V call is TRBV11-2, the J call TRBJ2-2, with 8 bases fitting TRBD1. Germline V lookup: CDR1 SGHAT, CDR2 FQNNGV. CDR3 length: 17 residues. The trim removed 1 base at V and 4 bases at J, leaving 8 bases unmatched. DNA of the CDR3: TGTGCCAGCAGCTTAGTGGGGACAGGCGATTTCACCGGGGAGCTGTTTTTT. Its translation is CASSLVGTGDFTGELFF.

The chain has TRBV6-5 and TRBJ2-2, with D uncertain. Germline V gene data show CDR1 as MNHEY and CDR2 as SVGAGI. Trimming took off 4 bases at V and 3 bases at J, with 9 bases between the two ends. The CDR3 spans 14 residues. This chain's CDR3 is CASSSLQYTGELFF. The CDR3 coding sequence is TGTGCCAGCAGTTCCCTCCAGTACACCGGGGAGCTGTTTTTT.

The chain links TRBV5-1 to TRBJ2-5; D is possibly TRBD2 (5 bases). This CDR3 is built from 15 residues. Trimming left V 0 bases short and J 5 bases short, with 14 bases between. Germline loops: CDR1 SGHRS, CDR2 YFSETQ. CDR3 protein: CASSLGPGFMETQYF. The CDR3 bases are TGCGCCAGCAGCTTGGGTCCGGGGTTTATGGAGACCCAGTACTTC.